These T cell receptor beta chains were read from a single sample in a study of blood T cell repertoires in COVID-19. The data were produced by immunoSEQ multiplex PCR, yet TCRdb's version contains in-frame clones alone and is incomplete. The data contain under 250,000 clones, 84% of them singletons. Material for sequencing was peripheral blood. These receptors came from a woman in her sixties who had recovered from COVID-19. Each CDR3 is given with its conserved first and last residue. Each record gives: clone size, J gene, D gene, V gene, CDR3 DNA, CDR3 protein. D genes are given only for firm matches. Only part of the rows carry a size: once, few, many, or a class if the clone is expanded.

clone size: once; J gene: TRBJ1-1; D gene: TRBD1; V gene: TRBV30; CDR3 DNA: TGTGCCTGGATTAGACAGGGGGCGGACACTGAAGCTTTCTTT; CDR3 protein: CAWIRQGADTEAFF
clone size: NA; J gene: TRBJ2-7; D gene: NA; V gene: TRBV5-4; CDR3 DNA: TGTGCCAGCAGCCCCGGGCCCTTATCGGGAGAGCAGTACTTC; CDR3 protein: CASSPGPLSGEQYF
clone size: NA; J gene: TRBJ1-2; D gene: NA; V gene: TRBV4-1; CDR3 DNA: TGCGCCAGCAGCCCCACTGGACAGAACTATGGCTACACCTTC; CDR3 protein: CASSPTGQNYGYTF
clone size: NA; J gene: TRBJ2-7; D gene: NA; V gene: TRBV2; CDR3 DNA: TGTGCCAGCTCCGGGTGGTTCCGGGGCGAGCAGTACTTC; CDR3 protein: CASSGWFRGEQYF
clone size: NA; J gene: TRBJ2-3; D gene: NA; V gene: TRBV7-3; CDR3 DNA: TGTGCCAGCAGCTTAATGTCGGGAGAGGGCACAGATACGCAGTATTTT; CDR3 protein: CASSLMSGEGTDTQYF
clone size: once; J gene: TRBJ2-5; D gene: NA; V gene: TRBV7-8; CDR3 DNA: TGTGCCAGCAGCTTCGCGGGCACCTTTTTTCAAGAGACCCAGTACTTC; CDR3 protein: CASSFAGTFFQETQYF
clone size: NA; J gene: TRBJ2-7; D gene: NA; V gene: TRBV4-3; CDR3 DNA: TGCGCCAGCAGCCAAGAGCTAACCTACGAGCAGTACTTC; CDR3 protein: CASSQELTYEQYF
clone size: NA; J gene: TRBJ1-1; D gene: NA; V gene: TRBV9; CDR3 DNA: TGTGCCAGCAGCGAAGCCCCACAGGGTGACACTGAAGCTTTCTTT; CDR3 protein: CASSEAPQGDTEAFF
clone size: NA; J gene: TRBJ1-5; D gene: TRBD1; V gene: TRBV12-5; CDR3 DNA: TGTGCTAGTGGTTTGGGACAGGGGTTTAGCAATCAGCCCCAGCATTTT; CDR3 protein: CASGLGQGFSNQPQHF
clone size: NA; J gene: TRBJ1-1; D gene: NA; V gene: TRBV7-3; CDR3 DNA: TGTGCCAGCAGCTTACAGGAAGGCACTGAAGCTTTCTTT; CDR3 protein: CASSLQEGTEAFF
clone size: NA; J gene: TRBJ2-2; D gene: TRBD2; V gene: TRBV12-5; CDR3 DNA: TGTGCTAGTGGTTCGGGGACTAGGGGGACCGGGGAGCTGTTTTTT; CDR3 protein: CASGSGTRGTGELFF
clone size: NA; J gene: TRBJ2-2; D gene: TRBD2; V gene: TRBV5-1; CDR3 DNA: TGCGCCAGCAGCTTTGGACTAGCGAACACCGGGGAGCTGTTTTTT; CDR3 protein: CASSFGLANTGELFF
clone size: NA; J gene: TRBJ2-5; D gene: NA; V gene: TRBV7-2; CDR3 DNA: TGTGCCAGCAGCCGAGCAGGAGAGACCCAGTACTTC; CDR3 protein: CASSRAGETQYF
clone size: NA; J gene: TRBJ1-1; D gene: TRBD1; V gene: TRBV18; CDR3 DNA: TGTGCCAGCTCACCGAGGACAGGGGACACTGAAGCTTTCTTT; CDR3 protein: CASSPRTGDTEAFF
clone size: NA; J gene: TRBJ1-2; D gene: NA; V gene: TRBV6-5; CDR3 DNA: TGTGCCAGCAGTTACTCCGCTAGTAATAGCTACACCTTC; CDR3 protein: CASSYSASNSYTF
clone size: NA; J gene: TRBJ2-6; D gene: TRBD2; V gene: TRBV9; CDR3 DNA: TGTGCCAGCAGCGTTTTGGGAGGGTCGGGGGCCAACGTCCTGACTTTC; CDR3 protein: CASSVLGGSGANVLTF
clone size: NA; J gene: TRBJ2-2; D gene: TRBD2; V gene: TRBV19; CDR3 DNA: TGTGCCAGTAATTTTGGGACTAGCGGGGAAGCCGGGGAGCTGTTTTTT; CDR3 protein: CASNFGTSGEAGELFF
clone size: NA; J gene: TRBJ2-2; D gene: TRBD2; V gene: TRBV19; CDR3 DNA: TGTGCCAGTAGTAACCGCATGACTAGCGGGTGGAACACCGGGGAGCTGTTTTTT; CDR3 protein: CASSNRMTSGWNTGELFF
clone size: once; J gene: TRBJ2-3; D gene: TRBD1; V gene: TRBV19; CDR3 DNA: TGTGCCAGTAGTATAGATCTTGCAGGGGGCCTAGATACGCAGTATTTT; CDR3 protein: CASSIDLAGGLDTQYF
clone size: NA; J gene: TRBJ2-7; D gene: TRBD1; V gene: TRBV6-2/TRBV6-3; CDR3 DNA: TGTGCCAGCAGCCCACCCCCGGGACAGGACTTCTACGAGCAGTACTTC; CDR3 protein: CASSPPPGQDFYEQYF
clone size: NA; J gene: TRBJ2-3; D gene: TRBD2; V gene: TRBV7-2; CDR3 DNA: TGTGCCAGCAGCCCTAGCGGGGGGTCGGAAGATACGCAGTATTTT; CDR3 protein: CASSPSGGSEDTQYF
clone size: NA; J gene: TRBJ1-2; D gene: NA; V gene: TRBV9; CDR3 DNA: TGTGCCAGCAGCGCTATTAACTATGGCTACACCTTC; CDR3 protein: CASSAINYGYTF
clone size: NA; J gene: TRBJ2-3; D gene: NA; V gene: TRBV6-4; CDR3 DNA: TGTGCCAGCAGTGACGGGGGGGCCACAGATACGCAGTATTTT; CDR3 protein: CASSDGGATDTQYF
clone size: NA; J gene: TRBJ2-4; D gene: TRBD1; V gene: TRBV7-2; CDR3 DNA: TGTGCCAGCAGCTTAGACCCAGGGGGAAACATTCAGTACTTC; CDR3 protein: CASSLDPGGNIQYF
clone size: few; J gene: TRBJ2-3; D gene: TRBD2; V gene: TRBV6-1; CDR3 DNA: TGTGCCAGCAGTGAAGCTAGCGGGAGGAGCACAGATACGCAGTATTTT; CDR3 protein: CASSEASGRSTDTQYF
clone size: few; J gene: TRBJ1-6; D gene: NA; V gene: TRBV30; CDR3 DNA: TGTGCCTGGAGGACAGGACGCAATTATTCACCCCTCCACTTT; CDR3 protein: CAWRTGRNYSPLHF
clone size: NA; J gene: TRBJ1-2; D gene: NA; V gene: TRBV5-6; CDR3 DNA: TGTGCCAGCAGCCCCGGGAACAGCCTCTATGGCTACACCTTC; CDR3 protein: CASSPGNSLYGYTF
clone size: NA; J gene: TRBJ2-5; D gene: TRBD1; V gene: TRBV7-7; CDR3 DNA: TGTGCTAGCAGCCAAGCTCGGGCAGGGGGCTGGGAGACCCAGTACTTC; CDR3 protein: CASSQARAGGWETQYF
clone size: NA; J gene: TRBJ1-6; D gene: NA; V gene: TRBV3-1/TRBV3-2; CDR3 DNA: TGTGCCAGCAGCCAAGATTCACGGAGCTATAATTCACCCCTCCACTTT; CDR3 protein: CASSQDSRSYNSPLHF
clone size: NA; J gene: TRBJ1-6; D gene: NA; V gene: TRBV30; CDR3 DNA: TGTGCCTGGAGCGAAAACAGGCAAAAGGCCCTCCACTTT; CDR3 protein: CAWSENRQKALHF
clone size: NA; J gene: TRBJ1-1; D gene: NA; V gene: TRBV9; CDR3 DNA: TGTGCCAGCAGCGTTCACGAGGTGAACACTGAAGCTTTCTTT; CDR3 protein: CASSVHEVNTEAFF
clone size: NA; J gene: TRBJ2-3; D gene: TRBD1; V gene: TRBV15; CDR3 DNA: TGTGCCACCAGCAGAGACAGGGGGCGAGGCAATACGCAGTATTTT; CDR3 protein: CATSRDRGRGNTQYF
clone size: once; J gene: TRBJ1-2; D gene: NA; V gene: TRBV5-1; CDR3 DNA: TGCGCCAGCAGCTTGGCAGGCTATGGCTACACCTTC; CDR3 protein: CASSLAGYGYTF
clone size: NA; J gene: TRBJ2-3; D gene: NA; V gene: TRBV7-6; CDR3 DNA: TGTGCCAGCAGCTTAGCGGACAGGGAGGGAGATACGCAGTATTTT; CDR3 protein: CASSLADREGDTQYF
clone size: NA; J gene: TRBJ1-2; D gene: NA; V gene: TRBV5-8; CDR3 DNA: TGTGCCAGCAGCTCACAGGGTTTATATGGCTACACCTTC; CDR3 protein: CASSSQGLYGYTF
clone size: NA; J gene: TRBJ2-2; D gene: TRBD2; V gene: TRBV2; CDR3 DNA: TGTGCCAGCAGTGAAAGTGGTAGCGGGGGGAAGAACACCGGGGAGCTGTTTTTT; CDR3 protein: CASSESGSGGKNTGELFF
clone size: NA; J gene: TRBJ2-5; D gene: NA; V gene: TRBV11-2; CDR3 DNA: TGTGCCAGCAGCCTTAGCGACTCCCAAGAGACCCAGTACTTC; CDR3 protein: CASSLSDSQETQYF
clone size: NA; J gene: TRBJ2-1; D gene: TRBD2; V gene: TRBV7-3; CDR3 DNA: TGTGCCAGCAGCCCAGAGAAGGGACTAGCGGGGGAATACAATGAGCAGTTCTTC; CDR3 protein: CASSPEKGLAGEYNEQFF
clone size: NA; J gene: TRBJ2-5; D gene: NA; V gene: TRBV11-2; CDR3 DNA: TGTGCCAGCAGCTTAACGGCAGGGGGGCTCGAGACCCAGTACTTC; CDR3 protein: CASSLTAGGLETQYF
clone size: NA; J gene: TRBJ1-2; D gene: NA; V gene: TRBV11-2; CDR3 DNA: TGTGCCAGCAGCCAATTATCACAGGGATCCTATGGCTACACCTTC; CDR3 protein: CASSQLSQGSYGYTF
clone size: few; J gene: TRBJ2-2; D gene: NA; V gene: TRBV6-6; CDR3 DNA: TGTGCCAGCAGTACCGACAGTTACGGGGAGCTGTTTTTT; CDR3 protein: CASSTDSYGELFF
clone size: NA; J gene: TRBJ2-1; D gene: TRBD2; V gene: TRBV5-1; CDR3 DNA: TGCGCCAGCAGCTCCCCCACTAGCGGGGGGGCGAATGAGCAGTTCTTC; CDR3 protein: CASSSPTSGGANEQFF
clone size: NA; J gene: TRBJ2-1; D gene: NA; V gene: TRBV6-5; CDR3 DNA: TGTGCCAGCAGGCGAGGATACAATGAGCAGTTCTTC; CDR3 protein: CASRRGYNEQFF
clone size: NA; J gene: TRBJ2-7; D gene: NA; V gene: TRBV30; CDR3 DNA: TGTGCCTGCGACCGAAGGGGTGTCTACGAGCAGTACTTC; CDR3 protein: CACDRRGVYEQYF
clone size: NA; J gene: TRBJ1-2; D gene: TRBD1; V gene: TRBV5-4; CDR3 DNA: TGTGCCAGCAGCACCCCGGGACAGGGGGGAGATGGCTACACCTTC; CDR3 protein: CASSTPGQGGDGYTF
clone size: NA; J gene: TRBJ2-3; D gene: NA; V gene: TRBV24-1; CDR3 DNA: TGTGCCACCAGTGAGCCAAGAGCGCAGGGGGGAGATACGCAGTATTTT; CDR3 protein: CATSEPRAQGGDTQYF